This TCR beta chain comes out of a study of early T cells in non-severe SARS-CoV-2 infection. Across the study: From unsorted whole blood, bulk RNA was sequenced, and the chains remained unpaired.

This clonotype was picked up a small number of times. What it recognizes is unknown. Unique molecular identifiers were affixed to single, distinct cDNA molecules. Using its own MiXCR run on the 5' RACE reads, TCRdb lists one record per CDR3 protein. The table shows about 50,000 distinct CDR3 sequences, with 6.2% occurring only once. Germline-derived CDR1 and CDR2 are SGHKS and YYEKEE (reference sequence). The CDR3 runs 16 residues. With V trimmed by 1 base and J by 2 bases, 7 bases remained unmatched. General observations from the study: Clonotype matching in VDJdb favored anti-spike CD8 responses and did not capture private and CD4 specificities.

Sequences were derived from whole blood, sampled at baseline. The TCR originated in an adult who was a healthcare worker with PCR-confirmed SARS-CoV-2 infection or an uninfected control (not recorded which). This sequence joins TRBV5-5 and TRBJ2-7; 9 bases align to TRBD1. CDR3 loop: CASSLSPTGGAYEQYF. DNA for the CDR3: TGTGCCAGCAGCTTGTCCCCGACAGGGGGTGCCTACGAGCAGTACTTC.